This note documents a single T cell receptor beta chain sequence. This sample was included in a study of control samples from healthy donors and cancer patients. The CDR3 is 16 residues long. V was pared by 5 bases and J by 9 bases, with 17 bases of the junction left unmatched. CDR1 and CDR2 from the germline V gene are DFQATT and SNEGSKA (reference sequence). Libraries were prepared by immunoSEQ multiplex PCR; TCRdb keeps only in-frame clonotypes and omits some of them. The sample includes approximately 190,000 clones, about 91% seen only once; the top ten take 1.5% to 2%. Source material: blood. The chain links TRBV20-1 to TRBJ2-1; 9 nucleotides align to TRBD2. This TCR was sampled from a man aged 25-45 years in good health. The CDR3 bases are TGCAGTGCTGGTGGAGCCTTCGGGACTAGCTTCGTTGAGCAGTTCTTC. This translates into CSAGGAFGTSFVEQFF.